These 14 T cell receptor beta chains were all obtained from the same sample, sequenced in a study of blood T cell repertoires in COVID-19. The repertoire was sequenced with immunoSEQ multiplex PCR; TCRdb's copy has only in-frame clones and lacks some. This repertoire shows about 280,000 clones, roughly 90% found once; its top ten account for around 0.9%. Sequencing was carried out using PBMCs or T cells enriched from blood (not recorded which). The receptors derive from a woman aged 30 to 39 who had recovered from COVID-19.

The count of this clone is one. This sequence joins TRBV3-1 (or the pseudogene TRBV3-2) and TRBJ2-7; D possibly corresponds to TRBD2 (6 bases). Germline lookup yields CDR1 LGHDT and CDR2 YNNKEL (reference sequence). V lost 0 bases and J lost 5, with 20 bases in between. This CDR3 comprises 17 residues. Here the CDR3 reads CASSQEGDKGLSDEQYF. DNA of the CDR3: TGTGCCAGCAGCCAAGAAGGTGACAAGGGACTGTCAGACGAGCAGTACTTC.

J is TRBJ2-5 and V is TRBV7-2; D not resolved. CDR1 is SGHTA and CDR2 is FQGNSA in the germline V gene. The ends were cut back, 0 bases at V and 5 bases at J, with 7 bases in the middle. CDR3 size: 13 residues. CDR3 in amino acids: CASSLAVHETQYF. The DNA for the CDR3 is TGTGCCAGCAGCTTAGCGGTACATGAGACCCAGTACTTC.

J is TRBJ2-5 and V is TRBV7-6, with TRBD2 matching 7 bases. Germline-derived CDR1 and CDR2 are SGHVS and FNYEAQ. V lost 5 bases and J lost 5; bases outside the gene matches: 17. The CDR3 is 17 residues long. The CDR3 sequence is CASSPLSVLRGGETQYF. In DNA, the CDR3 is TGTGCCAGCAGCCCTCTGTCGGTCTTGAGGGGAGGGGAGACCCAGTACTTC.

This chain links TRBV24-1 with TRBJ1-4; a weak D match, TRBD1 (5 bases). The CDR3 is 15 amino acids. The V end lost 2 bases, the J end lost 4 bases, and 10 bases lay between the germline ends. CDR1 is KGHDR and CDR2 is SFDVKD in the germline V gene. The CDR3: CATSDSGAGNEKLFF. The CDR3 DNA reads as TGTGCCACCAGTGATTCTGGGGCAGGTAATGAAAAACTGTTTTTT.

The chain couples TRBV14 to TRBJ1-4, with D tentatively TRBD1 (6 bases). This CDR3 region has 15 residues. Germline-derived CDR1 and CDR2 are SGHDN and FVKESK. V was trimmed by 4 bases and J by 7 bases, leaving 16 bases between them. This chain's CDR3 is CASSREGQVFEKLFF. Here the CDR3 DNA reads TGTGCCAGCAGCCGTGAGGGACAAGTCTTTGAAAAACTGTTTTTT.

Only one count was recorded for this clone. The V and J genes are TRBV10-3 and TRBJ2-1; 8 bases are a match to TRBD1. The junction had 14 bases not matched to a gene; V was cut back by 5 bases and J by 5 bases. CDR3 length: 17 amino acids. CDR1 and CDR2 from the germline V gene are ENHRY and SYGVKD. CDR3 loop: CAISNMGTGTGDNEQFF. The CDR3 bases are TGTGCCATCAGTAATATGGGGACCGGGACAGGAGACAATGAGCAGTTCTTC.

This sequence joins TRBV2 and TRBJ2-1, with 11 bases aligning to TRBD1. The CDR3 has 14 residues. The trim removed 8 bases at V and 4 bases at J, leaving 4 bases unmatched. Germline-derived CDR1 and CDR2 are SNHLY and FYNNEI. The CDR3 loop reads CASRTGGNYNEQFF. The CDR3 DNA sequence: TGTGCCAGCCGGACAGGGGGCAATTACAATGAGCAGTTCTTC. The full variable domain, its missing parts supplied by reference TRBV2 and TRBJ2-1, is EPEVTQTPSHQVTQMGQEVILRCVPISNHLYFYWYRQILGQKVEFLVSFYNNEISEKSEIFDDQFSVERPDGSNFTLKIRSTKLEDSAMYFCASRTGGNYNEQFFGPGTRLTVL.

This clone was seen only once. V and J are TRBV28 and TRBJ1-2, with unresolved D. In germline, CDR1 is MDHEN, CDR2 SYDVKM. The CDR3 runs 15 residues. Deletions cut 8 bases from V and 0 bases from J, with 16 bases between. CDR3 nucleotides: TGTGCCAGCTCGACACCCACAAACGCTAACTATGGCTACACCTTC. This gives the protein CASSTPTNANYGYTF.

This chain uses TRBV28 with TRBJ1-2; 11 bases map to TRBD1. Trimming at V came to 4 bases and at J to 3 bases, leaving 13 bases not matched to a gene. The CDR3 extends over 18 amino acids. CDR1 MDHEN and CDR2 SYDVKM come from the germline V gene. CDR3 sequence reads: CASSYVRDRGYTDYGYTF. Here the CDR3 DNA reads TGTGCCAGCAGTTACGTCCGGGACAGGGGGTATACGGACTATGGCTACACCTTC.

V gene TRBV29-1 combines with J gene TRBJ2-3, with TRBD1 as a possible D gene (5 bases). Trimming pared 4 bases from V and 4 bases from J, leaving 24 bases between. This CDR3 has 17 residues. CDR1 is SQVTM, CDR2 ANQGSEA, per germline. The CDR3 coding sequence is TGCAGCGTTGGGACCCTTTATGACGTGTGGGGCCCAGATACGCAGTATTTT. Encoded protein: CSVGTLYDVWGPDTQYF.

The chain combines TRBV10-2 with TRBJ2-2; D gene unclear. The CDR3 length is 12 residues. Germline CDR1 reads WSHSY; CDR2 reads SAAADI. V was pared by 6 bases and J by 7 bases, with 9 bases between. The CDR3 DNA reads as TGCGCCAGCAGCAGGAAGGTCGGGGAGCTGTTTTTT. It is translated as CASSRKVGELFF.

The J gene is TRBJ2-7, the V gene TRBV29-1; possibly TRBD2 for D (7 bases). V lost 4 bases and J 3 bases, leaving 19 bases between the germline ends. Germline CDR1 is SQVTM and CDR2 is ANQGSEA. This CDR3 contains 15 residues. The CDR3 sequence: CSVGGVRGLNYEQYF. As DNA, the CDR3 is TGCAGCGTTGGGGGAGTGCGGGGGCTGAACTACGAGCAGTACTTC.

This clone is a singleton in its sample. V gene TRBV5-1 combines with J gene TRBJ2-3; D may be TRBD2 (5 bases). V was cut by 1 base and J by 0 bases, with 9 bases left in between. The CDR3 runs to 15 residues. The germline gives CDR1 SGHRS, CDR2 YFSETQ. Written as DNA, the CDR3 is TGCGCCAGCAGCTTGTTTCGGGGTAGCACAGATACGCAGTATTTT. Protein: CASSLFRGSTDTQYF.

The rearrangement joins TRBV5-1 to TRBJ2-2; no clear D gene. The germline V gene encodes CDR1 SGHRS and CDR2 YFSETQ. Trimming stripped 0 bases from V and 1 base from J, with 4 bases between. The CDR3 sequence is 14 residues long. The CDR3 sequence is CASSLGQNTGELFF. In DNA form, the CDR3 reads TGCGCCAGCAGCTTGGGGCAGAACACCGGGGAGCTGTTTTTT. Supplemented by reference TRBV5-1 and TRBJ2-2, the full variable domain reads KAGVTQTPRYLIKTRGQQVTLSCSPISGHRSVSWYQQTPGQGLQFLFEYFSETQRNKGNFPGRFSGRQFSNSRSEMNVSTLELGDSALYLCASSLGQNTGELFFGEGSRLTVL.